This T cell receptor beta chain was found in a study of cytomegalovirus exposure and HLA in healthy donors. The CDR3 is 15 residues long. With 60 Vbeta and 13 Jbeta primers, the PCR was carried out. Profiling relied on immunoSEQ multiplex PCR, and the TCRdb table lists in-frame clones only, not all of them. The repertoire includes roughly 87,000 clones, 65% to 80% of them detected once, and 4.2% sits in the top ten. The sequencing input was PBMCs. The chain couples TRBV21-1 to TRBJ1-6; the DNA was not used to check the table's D call, TRBD1. TRBV21-1 represents a pseudogene. The sequence was collected from a man between 60 and 75 years old in good health and CMV-seronegative. CDR3 in amino acids: CASSKTDRGGSPLHF. The CDR3 DNA is TGTGCCAGCAGCAAAACGGACCGAGGGGGTTCACCCCTCCACTTT.